The 28 T cell receptor beta chains given below trace back to one sample, sequenced in a study of blood T cell repertoires in COVID-19. Libraries were prepared by immunoSEQ multiplex PCR; TCRdb keeps only in-frame clonotypes and omits some of them. The sample has tens of thousands of clones, over 80% seen once. Sequencing was carried out using peripheral blood. Receptors originate from a woman older than 75 with active COVID-19.

This rearrangement joins TRBV6-5 to TRBJ1-5; 7 nucleotides align to TRBD1. The CDR3 length is 14 residues. Germline CDR1 MNHEY, CDR2 SVGAGI. Trimming cost V 8 bases and J 1 base; bases outside gene matches: 5. Here the CDR3 DNA reads TGTGCCAGCCAGGGGGGACGAAGCAATCAGCCCCAGCATTTT. The encoded protein is CASQGGRSNQPQHF.

The chain recombines TRBV28 with TRBJ1-2, with D maybe TRBD1 (5 bases). CDR1 and CDR2 (germline): MDHEN, SYDVKM. This CDR3 spans 14 amino acids. V shed 5 bases and J shed 7 bases, with 17 bases lying between them. DNA for the CDR3: TGTGCCAGCAGTGCGTATAACCCGGGGGGTGGCTACACCTTC. Translated, it gives CASSAYNPGGGYTF.

The chain has TRBV7-9 and TRBJ1-2, with TRBD1 matching 9 bases. CDR1 is SEHNR and CDR2 is FQNEAQ in the germline V gene (reference sequence). Trimming at V came to 3 bases and at J to 7 bases, leaving 9 bases not matched to a gene. This CDR3 comprises 15 residues. This chain's CDR3 is CASSFPGQGRGGYTF. CDR3 in DNA: TGTGCCAGCAGCTTCCCGGGACAGGGAAGGGGTGGCTACACCTTC.

This clone was seen a handful of times. The DNA of the CDR3 is TGTGCCAGCAGTTCCCTGAAGGACAGGGGGCTCAAACATACCTTCTATGGCTACACCTTC. It yields the protein CASSSLKDRGLKHTFYGYTF. This rearrangement joins TRBV28 to TRBJ1-2, with 11 nucleotides matching TRBD1. The V gene's germline CDR1 is MDHEN and CDR2 SYDVKM. The CDR3 has 20 amino acids. Unmatched junction bases numbered 20, after V lost 4 bases and J lost 4 bases.

The chain has TRBV7-9 and TRBJ2-3; 7 bases align to TRBD2. Trimming removed 4 bases from V and 4 bases from J; junction bases left unmatched: 11. From germline, CDR1 is SEHNR and CDR2 FQNEAQ (reference sequence). This CDR3 has 16 residues. CDR3 DNA sequence: TGTGCCAGCAGCTACCTAGCGGCGGGTGGCCCAGATACGCAGTATTTT. This translates into CASSYLAAGGPDTQYF.

The V call is TRBV10-3, the J call TRBJ1-6; 10 bases are shared with TRBD1. The CDR3 covers 14 residues. CDR1 ENHRY and CDR2 SYGVKD come from the germline V gene. V shed 11 bases and J 7 bases; nucleotides not matched to a gene: 8. The CDR3 loop is CAGRQGADNSPLHF. For the CDR3, the DNA is TGTGCCGGAAGACAGGGGGCTGACAATTCACCCCTCCACTTT.

The rearrangement links TRBV5-4 to TRBJ2-7; D is perhaps TRBD2 (6 bases). V was clipped by 6 bases and J by 7 bases, with 14 bases between them. Germline lookup yields CDR1 SGHNT and CDR2 YYREEE (reference sequence). The CDR3 runs to 12 residues. CDR3 nucleotide sequence: TGTGCCAGCACCAAGGAGGGGAGGGAGCAGTACTTC. Protein sequence: CASTKEGREQYF.

In its sample, this clone ranks as medium-sized. V gene TRBV5-6 combines with J gene TRBJ2-7, with D maybe TRBD1 (6 bases). This CDR3 contains 14 residues. V was clipped by 4 bases and J by 4 bases, with 15 bases between them. Germline V CDR1 and CDR2: SGHDT, YYEEEE. CDR3 sequence reads: CASSGEGEFYEQYF. CDR3 DNA: TGTGCCAGCAGCGGTGAGGGGGAATTTTACGAGCAGTACTTC.

The V call is TRBV27, the J call TRBJ1-6; D is perhaps TRBD1 (6 bases). Germline V CDR1 and CDR2: MNHEY, SMNVEV (reference sequence). Trimming took 7 bases from V and 7 from J, leaving 11 bases between them. The CDR3 is 13 amino acids. The CDR3 region is CASTGDTNSPLHF. The CDR3 region has the DNA TGTGCCAGCACCGGGGACACGAATTCACCCCTCCACTTT.

The rearrangement links TRBV3-1 (or the pseudogene TRBV3-2) to TRBJ2-5, with TRBD2 identical over 9 bases. Trimming removed 3 bases from V and 7 bases from J; junction bases left unmatched: 12. Germline V lookup: CDR1 LGHDT, CDR2 YNNKEL (reference sequence). The CDR3 has 16 amino acids. CDR3 nucleotides: TGTGCCAGCAGCCACCTGACTAGCGGAAGCGGTCGGACCCAGTACTTC. Amino acid sequence: CASSHLTSGSGRTQYF.

This chain joins TRBV7-2 and TRBJ2-1; D possibly corresponds to TRBD2 (6 bases). The germline V and J ends were trimmed by 5 bases and 7 bases, with 12 bases remaining between them. Germline assignment: CDR1 SGHTA and CDR2 FQGNSA. The CDR3 covers 13 residues. The CDR3 loop is CASSPSRGNEQFF. The CDR3 DNA reads TGTGCCAGCAGCCCTAGCCGGGGGAATGAGCAGTTCTTC.

This clone is a singleton in its sample. The V call is TRBV27, the J call TRBJ1-2; TRBD1 might be the D (6 bases). Germline V gene data show CDR1 as MNHEY and CDR2 as SMNVEV (reference sequence). V lost 8 bases, J lost 5 bases, and 18 bases lay in between. This CDR3 comprises 14 residues. The CDR3: CASRRGGARYGYTF. The DNA for the CDR3 is TGTGCCAGCCGCCGGGGGGGGGCGAGGTATGGCTACACCTTC.

This chain connects TRBV6-2 or TRBV6-3 to TRBJ2-1; maybe TRBD2 (5 bases). There are 16 residues in the CDR3. Germline CDR1 and CDR2: MNHEY and SVGEGT. V lost 6 bases and J 5 bases, leaving 20 bases between the germline ends. The CDR3 protein is CASSRLGVEIHNEQFF. CDR3 DNA sequence: TGTGCCAGCAGCCGACTCGGGGTCGAAATCCACAATGAGCAGTTCTTC.

This clone was detected once. The chain couples TRBV28 to TRBJ2-7; a weak D match, TRBD1 (6 bases). The ends were cut back, 5 bases at V and 2 bases at J, with 10 bases in the middle. Per germline, CDR1 MDHEN and CDR2 SYDVKM. The CDR3 spans 13 residues. The CDR3 is CASSRTDTYEQYF. DNA for the CDR3: TGTGCCAGCAGTAGGACAGATACCTACGAGCAGTACTTC.

J is TRBJ1-5 and V is TRBV28; 9 positions match TRBD1. V was pared by 5 bases and J by 4 bases, with 15 bases of the junction left unmatched. Germline V gene data show CDR1 as MDHEN and CDR2 as SYDVKM. CDR3 size: 18 residues. The DNA for the CDR3 is TGTGCCAGCAGTCCACTCCGGACAGGGGAGCGCCAAAATCAGCCCCAGCATTTT. Residues: CASSPLRTGERQNQPQHF.

V usage is TRBV7-9 and J usage is TRBJ2-7; 7 bases are a match to TRBD1. V trimming: 5 bases; J trimming: 2 bases; junction bases outside the gene matches: 6. The CDR3 runs 14 residues. From germline, CDR1 is SEHNR and CDR2 FQNEAQ (reference sequence). The DNA for the CDR3 is TGTGCCAGCAGCCCGACAGGGAATACCTACGAGCAGTACTTC. This gives the protein CASSPTGNTYEQYF.

The rearrangement joins TRBV19 to TRBJ2-6, with 10 bases fitting TRBD2. Germline-derived CDR1 and CDR2 are LNHDA and SQIVND (reference sequence). The V gene end was trimmed by 7 bases and the J gene end by 2 bases; junction bases not matched to a gene: 2. This CDR3 comprises 15 residues. Written as DNA, the CDR3 is TGTGCCAGTATAAGCGGGAGGGCTGGGGCCAACGTCCTGACTTTC. Amino acid sequence: CASISGRAGANVLTF.

The genes are TRBV11-2 and TRBJ2-1; TRBD2 aligns across 7 bases. V lost 3 bases, J lost 5 bases, and 4 bases stayed unmatched. CDR1 and CDR2 from the germline V gene are SGHAT and FQNNGV. The CDR3 extends over 14 amino acids. This CDR3 reads CASSFTSAHNEQFF. The CDR3 nucleotides read TGTGCCAGCAGCTTTACTAGCGCCCACAATGAGCAGTTCTTC.

A few counts support this clone. The chain joins TRBV16 to TRBJ2-1; D is uncertain. CDR1 is KGHSY, CDR2 FQNENV, per germline. CDR3 size: 13 residues. V shed 1 base and J shed 9 bases, with 10 bases lying between them. CDR3 bases: TGTGCCAGCAGCCAATTAGTAGAGTTTGAGCAGTTCTTC. It yields the protein CASSQLVEFEQFF.

The rearrangement links TRBV21-1 to TRBJ1-6; no check of the table's D call, TRBD1, against the DNA was made. TRBV21-1 corresponds to a pseudogene. The CDR3 extends over 17 amino acids. The CDR3 nucleotides are TGTGCCAGCAAAAGGGTGTTTTCGACAGGGCTAAATTCACCCCTCCACTTT. Its translation: CASKRVFSTGLNSPLHF.

CDR3: CASSTRTGFTYNSPLHF. The CDR3 nucleotides read TGTGCCAGCAGCACCAGGACAGGGTTCACCTATAATTCACCCCTCCACTTT. The chain combines TRBV5-4 with TRBJ1-6, with 8 bases matching TRBD1. J was trimmed by 2 bases and V by 4 bases; bases with no gene match: 8. CDR1 and CDR2 from the germline V gene are SGHNT and YYREEE (reference sequence). The CDR3 loop spans 17 amino acids. Using reference TRBV5-4 and TRBJ1-6 for the parts outside the CDR3, the full variable domain is ETGVTQSPTHLIKTRGQQVTLRCSSQSGHNTVSWYQQALGQGPQFIFQYYREEENGRGNFPPRFSGLQFPNYSSELNVNALELDDSALYLCASSTRTGFTYNSPLHFGNGTRLTVT.

This clone came up once. The rearrangement joins TRBV7-2 to TRBJ2-4; maybe TRBD1 (7 bases). The V end was cut by 5 bases, the J end by 6 bases, with 8 bases between. The CDR3 contains 12 residues. Germline V gives CDR1 SGHTA, CDR2 FQGNSA. The CDR3 loop is CASSQGGNIQYF. The CDR3 DNA sequence: TGTGCCAGCAGCCAGGGGGGAAACATTCAGTACTTC.

The J gene is TRBJ2-7, the V gene TRBV29-1; TRBD2 aligns across 9 bases. Germline V gives CDR1 SQVTM, CDR2 ANQGSEA. J gave up 2 bases and V 6 bases, and 2 bases lay outside the gene matches. This CDR3 has 12 amino acids. The CDR3 nucleotides read TGCAGCGTGACTAGCGGTACCTACGAGCAGTACTTC. This translates into CSVTSGTYEQYF.

CDR3 protein: CASSPLLAGDVDTQYF. In DNA, the CDR3 is TGTGCCAGCAGCCCCCTACTAGCGGGAGATGTAGATACGCAGTATTTT. This chain links TRBV4-2 with TRBJ2-3, with 11 bases identical to TRBD2. Trimming took 4 bases from V and 5 from J; bases not matched to a gene: 8. The CDR3 totals 16 residues. CDR1 LGHNA and CDR2 YNFKEQ come from the germline V gene.

The rearrangement joins TRBV7-2 to TRBJ1-1; D might be TRBD1 (6 bases). V was cut by 10 bases and J by 11 bases, with 26 bases left in between. CDR3 length: 14 amino acids. Germline V CDR1 and CDR2: SGHTA, FQGNSA. CDR3 protein: CATPSGGANQQAFF. The CDR3 DNA reads TGTGCCACCCCCAGCGGGGGGGCTAACCAACAGGCTTTCTTT. The full variable domain, with the rest looked up from reference TRBV7-2 and TRBJ1-1, is GAGVSQSPSNKVTEKGKDVELRCDPISGHTALYWYRQSLGQGLEFLIYFQGNSAPDKSGLPSDRFSAERTGGSVSTLTIQRTQQEDSAVYLCATPSGGANQQAFFGQGTRLTVV.

The V call is TRBV9, the J call TRBJ2-7; D is unresolved. This CDR3 has 13 amino acids. Between the trimmed V and J ends, which lost 0 bases and 6 bases, there was a span of 10 bases. Germline values: CDR1 SGDLS, CDR2 YYNGEE. CDR3 sequence (DNA): TGTGCCAGCAGCGTAGGGCAGCGTGGCGAGCAGTACTTC. It encodes CASSVGQRGEQYF.

The chain links TRBV5-1 to TRBJ2-2; TRBD2 matches 7 bases. This CDR3 is 14 amino acids long. Looked up from germline, CDR1 is SGHRS and CDR2 is YFSETQ. The ends lost 5 bases at V and 5 bases at J; junction bases unmatched: 6. The CDR3 loop is CASSLGGHTGELFF. In nucleotides, the CDR3 is TGCGCCAGCAGTCTGGGAGGGCATACCGGGGAGCTGTTTTTT.

The chain recombines TRBV3-1 (or the pseudogene TRBV3-2) with TRBJ1-4, with D unclear. This CDR3 is built from 15 residues. Trimming removed 0 bases at V and 7 bases at J, with 12 bases between. Germline CDR1 and CDR2: LGHDT and YNNKEL (reference sequence). For the CDR3, the DNA is TGTGCCAGCAGCCAAGATTGGGAGGGAGGTGAAAAACTGTTTTTT. As protein: CASSQDWEGGEKLFF.